A selection of T cell receptor beta chains follows, all from one sample in a study of CD8 T cells in Susac syndrome. TCRdb reanalysed the immunoSEQ multiplex PCR reads using MiXCR and keeps one entry per CDR3 protein. The sample has around 300,000 distinct CDR3 sequences; about nine tenths are singletons. The sequenced sample was CD8+ T cells from PBMCs. The receptors come from a human donor with multiple sclerosis. CDR3s include the opening cysteine and the closing phenylalanine or tryptophan.

v_call	j_call	cdr3_aa
TRBV29-1	TRBJ2-1	CSVDSPNNEQFF
TRBV7-9	TRBJ2-7	CASSPGTSGRQYSYEQYF
TRBV27	TRBJ1-4	CASSLAGTGNEKLFF
TRBV19	TRBJ2-7	CASSMWVYDEQYF
TRBV7-9	TRBJ1-6	CASSADSPLHF
TRBV9	TRBJ2-1	CASSLGAGGHEQFF
TRBV19	TRBJ2-6	CASSIAGSANVLTF
TRBV27	TRBJ1-1	CASSFGQLSLSEAFF
TRBV6-4	TRBJ2-2	CASSDGTENTGELFF
TRBV20-1	TRBJ1-5	CSAIFHREGAYSNQPQHF
TRBV4-3	TRBJ2-3	CASSQERQITDTQYF
TRBV19	TRBJ2-2	CASNGGTNTGELFF
TRBV30	TRBJ2-2	CAWSVKSTGELFF
TRBV20-1	TRBJ1-2	CSAREDRGRGYGYTF
TRBV30	TRBJ1-2	CAYRGGGYGYTF
TRBV6-2/TRBV6-3	TRBJ2-1	CASSSRGHLYNEQFF
TRBV7-2	TRBJ2-7	CASRGGHSYEQYF
TRBV7-2	TRBJ2-3	CASRTAGLGQGITDTQYF
TRBV6-2/TRBV6-3	TRBJ1-1	CASSGPPTGRDTEAFF
TRBV6-2/TRBV6-3	TRBJ2-1	CASSYMIGSYNEQFF
TRBV7-9	TRBJ2-3	CASTLDGDADTQYF
TRBV19	TRBJ2-3	CASTERDTDTQYF
TRBV29-1	TRBJ2-3	CSANQGVGTDTQYF
TRBV5-8	TRBJ1-6	CASSLWQFNSPLHF
TRBV9	TRBJ2-7	CASSPQGAYTYEQYF
TRBV27	TRBJ2-5	CASKPGQVQETQYF
TRBV4-2	TRBJ2-1	CASSPMSGGRYNEQFF
TRBV30	TRBJ2-3	CAWSVTSTDTQYF
TRBV14	TRBJ2-1	CASSQGNYNEQFF
TRBV24-1	TRBJ1-1	CATSESSMNTEAFF
TRBV5-6	TRBJ2-3	CASSLPDKGDTQYF
TRBV7-8	TRBJ2-5	CASSLGSGNVMETQYF
TRBV28	TRBJ2-3	CASRRRGSTDTQYF
TRBV7-8	TRBJ2-3	CASRPDLVRTDTQYF
TRBV28	TRBJ2-5	CASGWGEGETQYF
TRBV19	TRBJ2-7	CATSPGPSYEQYF
TRBV28	TRBJ2-7	CASSFGTALPYEQYF
TRBV9	TRBJ2-7	CASSVGVDTYEQYF
TRBV19	TRBJ1-6	CASSGGPYNSPLHF
TRBV19	TRBJ2-7	CASSITTSGEQYF
TRBV3-1	TRBJ2-1	CASSQSTGGYNEQFF
TRBV7-8	TRBJ2-3	CASSLVLGADTQYF
TRBV6-5	TRBJ2-1	CASSYSIEEQFF
TRBV23-1	TRBJ1-2	CASSQGRPRDTGKGNYGYTF
TRBV29-1	TRBJ1-4	CSVEDKIPLMSTGEKLFF
TRBV27	TRBJ2-3	CASSLSISGSTDTQYF
TRBV10-3	TRBJ1-1	CASQGGNTEAFF
TRBV6-4	TRBJ2-3	CASSDKKVEGGGATQYF
TRBV6-2/TRBV6-3	TRBJ2-1	CARGGRGPLGDNEQFF
TRBV12-3/TRBV12-4	TRBJ2-5	CASISSGGYQETQYF